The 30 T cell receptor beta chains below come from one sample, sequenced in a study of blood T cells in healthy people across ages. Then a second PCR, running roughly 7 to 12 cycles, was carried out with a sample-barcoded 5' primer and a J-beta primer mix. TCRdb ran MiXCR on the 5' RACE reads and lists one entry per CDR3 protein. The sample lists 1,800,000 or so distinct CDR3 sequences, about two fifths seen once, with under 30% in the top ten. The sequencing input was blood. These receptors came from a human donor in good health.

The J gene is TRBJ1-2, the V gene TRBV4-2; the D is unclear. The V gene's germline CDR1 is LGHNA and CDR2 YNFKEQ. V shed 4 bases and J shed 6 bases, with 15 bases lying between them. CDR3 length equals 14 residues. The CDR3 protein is CASSRVFRGDGYTF. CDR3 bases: TGTGCCAGCAGCCGAGTCTTCAGAGGAGATGGCTACACCTTC.

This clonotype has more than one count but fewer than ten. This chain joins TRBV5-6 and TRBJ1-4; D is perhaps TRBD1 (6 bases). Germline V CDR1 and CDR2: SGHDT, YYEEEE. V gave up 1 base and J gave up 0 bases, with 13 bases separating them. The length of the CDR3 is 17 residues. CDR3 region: CASSLLTGIATNEKLFF. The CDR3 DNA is TGTGCCAGCAGCTTGCTAACAGGGATTGCAACTAATGAAAAACTGTTTTTT. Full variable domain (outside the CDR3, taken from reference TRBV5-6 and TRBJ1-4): DAGVTQSPTHLIKTRGQQVTLRCSPKSGHDTVSWYQQALGQGPQFIFQYYEEEERQRGNFPDRFSGHQFPNYSSELNVNALLLGDSALYLCASSLLTGIATNEKLFFGSGTQLSVL.

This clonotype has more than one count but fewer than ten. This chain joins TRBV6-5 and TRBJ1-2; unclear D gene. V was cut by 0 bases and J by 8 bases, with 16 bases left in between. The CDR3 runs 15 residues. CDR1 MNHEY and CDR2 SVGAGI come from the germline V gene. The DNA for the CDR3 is TGTGCCAGCAGTTACTCTGGTCGGAACAGTGACGGCTACACCTTC. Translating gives CASSYSGRNSDGYTF.

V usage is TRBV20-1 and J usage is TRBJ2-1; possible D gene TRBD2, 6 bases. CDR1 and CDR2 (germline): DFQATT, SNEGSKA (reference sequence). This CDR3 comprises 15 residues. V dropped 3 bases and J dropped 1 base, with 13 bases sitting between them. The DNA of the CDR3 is TGCAGTGCTAGTTATAGCGGAGAGTCCTACAATGAGCAGTTCTTC. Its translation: CSASYSGESYNEQFF.

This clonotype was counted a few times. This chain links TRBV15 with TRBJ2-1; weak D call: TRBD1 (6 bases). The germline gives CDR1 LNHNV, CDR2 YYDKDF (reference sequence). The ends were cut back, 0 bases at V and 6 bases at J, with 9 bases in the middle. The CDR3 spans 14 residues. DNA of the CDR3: TGTGCCACCAGCAGAGATCTGGACAGCAATGAGCAGTTCTTC. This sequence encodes CATSRDLDSNEQFF.

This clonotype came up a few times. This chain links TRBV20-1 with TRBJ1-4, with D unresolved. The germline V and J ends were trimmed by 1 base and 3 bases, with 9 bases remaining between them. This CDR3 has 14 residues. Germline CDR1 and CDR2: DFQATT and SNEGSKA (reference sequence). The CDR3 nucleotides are TGCAGTGCTAGAGTACCTGATGCTAATGAAAAACTGTTTTTT. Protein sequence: CSARVPDANEKLFF.

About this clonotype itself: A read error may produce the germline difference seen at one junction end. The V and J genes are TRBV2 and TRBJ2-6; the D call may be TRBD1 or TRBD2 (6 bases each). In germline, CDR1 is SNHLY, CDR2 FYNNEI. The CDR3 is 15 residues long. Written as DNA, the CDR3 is TGTACCAGCAGTGAAGGGGGGTCGGGGGCCAACGTCCTGACTTTC. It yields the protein CTSSEGGSGANVLTF.

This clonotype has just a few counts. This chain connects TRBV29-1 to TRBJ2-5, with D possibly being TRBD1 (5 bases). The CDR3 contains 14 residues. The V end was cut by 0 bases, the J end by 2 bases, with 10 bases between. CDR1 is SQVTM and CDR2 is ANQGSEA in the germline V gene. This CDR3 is CSVEEGQGQETQYF. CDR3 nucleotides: TGCAGCGTTGAAGAGGGGCAGGGACAAGAGACCCAGTACTTC.

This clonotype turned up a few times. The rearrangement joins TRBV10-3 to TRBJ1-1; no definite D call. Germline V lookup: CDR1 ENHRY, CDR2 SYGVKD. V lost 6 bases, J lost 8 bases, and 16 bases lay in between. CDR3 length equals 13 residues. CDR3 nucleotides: TGTGCCATCAGGGAACCTGGGAGACGCGAAGCTTTCTTT. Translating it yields CAIREPGRREAFF.

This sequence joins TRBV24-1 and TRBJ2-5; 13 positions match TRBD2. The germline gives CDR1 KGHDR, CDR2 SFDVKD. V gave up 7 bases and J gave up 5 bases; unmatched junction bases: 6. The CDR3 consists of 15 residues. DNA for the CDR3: TGTGCCACCAGCCCGGGACTAGCGGGGAAGGAGACCCAGTACTTC. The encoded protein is CATSPGLAGKETQYF.

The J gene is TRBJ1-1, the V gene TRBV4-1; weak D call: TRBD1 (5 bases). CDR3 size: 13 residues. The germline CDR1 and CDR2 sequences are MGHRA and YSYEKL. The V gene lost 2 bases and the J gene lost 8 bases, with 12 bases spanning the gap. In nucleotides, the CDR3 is TGCGCCAGCAGCCAAAGGGGCCCCATGGAAGCTTTCTTT. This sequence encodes CASSQRGPMEAFF.

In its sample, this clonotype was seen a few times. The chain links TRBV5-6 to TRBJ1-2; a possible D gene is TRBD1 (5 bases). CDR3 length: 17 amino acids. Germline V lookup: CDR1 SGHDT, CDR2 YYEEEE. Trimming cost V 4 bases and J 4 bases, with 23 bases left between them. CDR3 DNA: TGTGCCAGCAGCCTCACCCCGGGGCAGGGAGGGGTCTATGGCTACACCTTC. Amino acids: CASSLTPGQGGVYGYTF. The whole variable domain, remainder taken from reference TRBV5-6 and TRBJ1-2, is DAGVTQSPTHLIKTRGQQVTLRCSPKSGHDTVSWYQQALGQGPQFIFQYYEEEERQRGNFPDRFSGHQFPNYSSELNVNALLLGDSALYLCASSLTPGQGGVYGYTFGSGTRLTVV.

For the CDR3, the DNA is TGTGCCAGCAGCCTCGGGGACCTACTCACATTCAATGAGCAGTTCTTC. Its translation is CASSLGDLLTFNEQFF. V gene TRBV6-2 or TRBV6-3 combines with J gene TRBJ2-1; D could derive from TRBD1 or TRBD2 (5 bases each). Germline CDR1 and CDR2: MNHEY and SVGEGT. The V end was cut by 6 bases, the J end by 6 bases, with 21 bases between. The CDR3 has 16 amino acids.

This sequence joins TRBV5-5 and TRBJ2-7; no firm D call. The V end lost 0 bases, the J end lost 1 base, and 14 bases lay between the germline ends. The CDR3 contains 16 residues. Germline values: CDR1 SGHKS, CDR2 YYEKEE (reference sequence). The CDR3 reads CASSLAWGLSSYEQYF. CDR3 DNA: TGTGCCAGCAGCTTGGCCTGGGGTCTAAGTTCCTACGAGCAGTACTTC.

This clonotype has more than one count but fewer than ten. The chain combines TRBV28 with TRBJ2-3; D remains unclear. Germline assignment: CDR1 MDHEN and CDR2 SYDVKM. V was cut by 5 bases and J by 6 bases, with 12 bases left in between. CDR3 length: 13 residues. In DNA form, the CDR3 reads TGTGCCAGCAGTCCCCAATCCCAGGATACGCAGTATTTT. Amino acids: CASSPQSQDTQYF.

This chain's CDR3 is CATSPTWDRKNIQYF. The DNA for the CDR3 is TGCGCCACCTCCCCTACCTGGGACCGCAAAAACATTCAGTACTTC. The chain joins TRBV5-1 to TRBJ2-4; D is possibly TRBD1 or TRBD2 (5 bases each). The CDR3 loop spans 15 amino acids. The V and J ends lost 9 bases and 3 bases respectively, with 19 bases between them. Looked up from germline, CDR1 is SGHRS and CDR2 is YFSETQ.

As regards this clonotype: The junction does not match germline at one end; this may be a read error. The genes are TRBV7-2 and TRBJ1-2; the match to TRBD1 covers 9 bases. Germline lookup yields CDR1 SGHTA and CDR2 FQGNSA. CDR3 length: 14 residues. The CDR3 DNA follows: TGTGCCGGCAGCTTAGCACGGACAGGGGATGGCTACACCTTC. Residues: CAGSLARTGDGYTF.

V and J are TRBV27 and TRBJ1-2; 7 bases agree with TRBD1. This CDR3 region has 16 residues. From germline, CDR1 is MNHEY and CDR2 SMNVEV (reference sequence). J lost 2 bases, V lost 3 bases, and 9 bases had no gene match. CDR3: CASSFVRGGANYGYTF. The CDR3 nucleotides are TGTGCCAGCAGTTTTGTCCGAGGGGGCGCAAACTATGGCTACACCTTC.

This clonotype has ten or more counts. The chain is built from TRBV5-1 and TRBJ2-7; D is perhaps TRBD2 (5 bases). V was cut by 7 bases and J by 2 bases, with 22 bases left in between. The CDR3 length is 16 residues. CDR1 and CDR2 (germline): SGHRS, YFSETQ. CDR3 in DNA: TGCGCCAGCTCCCATCACCGGGATCGAGGTGCCTACGAGCAGTACTTC. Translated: CASSHHRDRGAYEQYF.

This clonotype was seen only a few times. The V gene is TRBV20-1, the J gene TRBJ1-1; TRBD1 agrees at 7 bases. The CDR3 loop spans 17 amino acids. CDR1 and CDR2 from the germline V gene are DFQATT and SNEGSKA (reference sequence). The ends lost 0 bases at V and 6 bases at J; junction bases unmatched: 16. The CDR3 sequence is CSARDLRGGAYLPEAFF. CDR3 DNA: TGCAGTGCTAGAGATCTTAGAGGGGGCGCATATCTCCCTGAAGCTTTCTTT.

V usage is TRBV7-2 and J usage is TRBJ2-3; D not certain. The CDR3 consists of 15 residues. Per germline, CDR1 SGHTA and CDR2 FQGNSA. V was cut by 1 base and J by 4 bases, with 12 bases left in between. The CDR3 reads CASSLGVLLSDTQYF. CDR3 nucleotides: TGTGCCAGCAGCTTAGGGGTGTTGTTATCAGATACGCAGTATTTT.

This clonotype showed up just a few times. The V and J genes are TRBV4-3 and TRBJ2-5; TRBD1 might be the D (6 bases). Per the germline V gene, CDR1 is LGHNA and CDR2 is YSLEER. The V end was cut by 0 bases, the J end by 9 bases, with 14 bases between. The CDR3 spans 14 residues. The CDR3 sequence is CASSQDGGTEAQYF. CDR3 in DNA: TGCGCCAGCAGCCAAGATGGGGGCACTGAGGCCCAGTACTTC.

The CDR3 is CASSLSHPWTRTINTGELFF. The CDR3 DNA sequence: TGTGCCAGCAGCCTATCCCATCCGTGGACAAGGACTATCAACACCGGGGAGCTGTTTTTT. The chain combines TRBV7-9 with TRBJ2-2, with D maybe TRBD2 (6 bases). V shed 5 bases and J shed 2 bases, with 27 bases lying between them. Germline CDR1 SEHNR, CDR2 FQNEAQ (reference sequence). The CDR3 loop spans 20 amino acids.

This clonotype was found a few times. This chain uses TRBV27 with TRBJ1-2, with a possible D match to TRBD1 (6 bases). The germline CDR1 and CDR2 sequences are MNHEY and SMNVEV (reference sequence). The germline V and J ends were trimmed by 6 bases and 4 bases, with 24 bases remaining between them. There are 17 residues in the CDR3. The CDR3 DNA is TGTGCCAGCAGGATACAGGGTGAGGGGCCTTTGGGCTATGGCTACACCTTC. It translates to CASRIQGEGPLGYGYTF.

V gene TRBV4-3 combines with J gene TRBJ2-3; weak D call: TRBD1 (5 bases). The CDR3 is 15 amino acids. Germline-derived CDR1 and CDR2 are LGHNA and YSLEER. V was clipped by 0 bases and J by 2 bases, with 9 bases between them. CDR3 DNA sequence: TGCGCCAGCAGCCAAGAGGGCAGGGACACAGATACGCAGTATTTT. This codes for CASSQEGRDTDTQYF.

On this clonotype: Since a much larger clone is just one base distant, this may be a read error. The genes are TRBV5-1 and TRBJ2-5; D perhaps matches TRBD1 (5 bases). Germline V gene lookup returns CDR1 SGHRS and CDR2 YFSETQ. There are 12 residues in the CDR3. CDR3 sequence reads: CASSSGLETRYF. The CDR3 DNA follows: TGCGCCAGCAGCTCAGGGTTGGAGACCCGGTACTTC.

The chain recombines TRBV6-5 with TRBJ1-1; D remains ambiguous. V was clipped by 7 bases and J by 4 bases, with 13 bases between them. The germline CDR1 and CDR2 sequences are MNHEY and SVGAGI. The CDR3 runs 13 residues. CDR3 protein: CASKDGAGTEAFF. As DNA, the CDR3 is TGTGCCAGCAAGGATGGCGCTGGCACTGAAGCTTTCTTT.

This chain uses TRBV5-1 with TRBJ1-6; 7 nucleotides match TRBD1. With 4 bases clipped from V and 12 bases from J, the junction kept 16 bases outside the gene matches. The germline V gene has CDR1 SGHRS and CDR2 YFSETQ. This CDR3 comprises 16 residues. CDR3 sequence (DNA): TGCGCCAGCAGCCCGGGGGCGGGGACAGCGGAGGGACCCCTCCACTTT. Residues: CASSPGAGTAEGPLHF.

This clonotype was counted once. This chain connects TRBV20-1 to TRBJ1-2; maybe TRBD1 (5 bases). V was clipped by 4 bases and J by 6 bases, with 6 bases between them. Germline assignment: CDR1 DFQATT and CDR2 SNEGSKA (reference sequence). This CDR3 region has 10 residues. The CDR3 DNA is TGCAGTGCTACAGGGAATGGCTACACCTTC. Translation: CSATGNGYTF.

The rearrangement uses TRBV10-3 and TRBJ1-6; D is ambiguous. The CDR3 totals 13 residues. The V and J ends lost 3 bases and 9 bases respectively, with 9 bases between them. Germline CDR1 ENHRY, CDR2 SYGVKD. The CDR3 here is CAISDGFGSPLHF. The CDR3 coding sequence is TGTGCCATCAGTGACGGATTTGGTTCACCCCTCCACTTT.